This T cell receptor beta chain comes out of a study of blood T cell repertoires in COVID-19. The wider study: PBMCs, B-cell-depleted T cells, or T cells were the source of the cDNA or gDNA that made up the material.

Here immunoSEQ multiplex PCR was the method, and the copy in TCRdb shows in-frame clones only, minus some. The sample contains just over 250,000 clones, 87% of which appear only once. This clonotype originated in a woman aged 45 to 65 with acute or convalescent COVID-19. What was sequenced was peripheral blood.

CDR3 residues: CSADHYRTEGYTF. CDR3 DNA: TGCAGCGCAGACCACTACAGGACGGAAGGCTACACCTTC. This chain connects TRBV29-1 to TRBJ1-2; tentative D call: TRBD1 (5 bases). The CDR3 length is 13 residues. Germline V gene sequence: CDR1 SQVTM, CDR2 ANQGSEA. The germline V and J ends were trimmed by 7 bases and 8 bases, with 20 bases remaining between them.